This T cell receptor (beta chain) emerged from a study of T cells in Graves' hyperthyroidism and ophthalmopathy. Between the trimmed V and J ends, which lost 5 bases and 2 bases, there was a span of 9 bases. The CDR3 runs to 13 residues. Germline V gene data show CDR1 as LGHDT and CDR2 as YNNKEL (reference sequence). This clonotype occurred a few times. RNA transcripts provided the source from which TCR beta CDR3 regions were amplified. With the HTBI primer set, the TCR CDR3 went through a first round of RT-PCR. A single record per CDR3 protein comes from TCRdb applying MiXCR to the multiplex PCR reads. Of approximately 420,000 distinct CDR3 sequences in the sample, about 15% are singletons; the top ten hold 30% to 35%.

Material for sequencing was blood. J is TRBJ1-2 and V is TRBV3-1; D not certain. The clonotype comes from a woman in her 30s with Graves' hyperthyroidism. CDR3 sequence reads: CASSSRGNYGYTF. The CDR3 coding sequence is TGTGCCAGCAGCTCCCGTGGGAACTATGGCTACACCTTC.